The sample holds a few counts of the clone carrying this TCR beta chain. What it binds is not known. This entry comes from a study of T-cell memory formation after mild COVID-19. MiXCR was run by TCRdb on the 5' RACE reads, yielding one entry per CDR3 protein. The profile shows approximately 210,000 distinct CDR3 sequences, roughly 27% of them singletons. Study-level points and caveats: Contracting clones from day 15 to 85 had balanced CD4/CD8; later expanders favoured CD4+.

Germline trimming cut 5 bases from V and 6 bases from J; bases unmatched to any gene: 15. CDR3 length: 18 residues. The germline CDR1 and CDR2 sequences are SGHVS and FQNEAQ. The sample was PBMCs or a T cell subset sorted from them (not recorded which). This receptor was taken from an adult woman who had mild COVID-19 (a few samples of this study predate the infection). Cell type and time point are not known. V and J are TRBV7-8 and TRBJ1-4, with 10 bases aligning to TRBD1. The CDR3 protein is CASSLIMAQGTGDEKLFF. The CDR3 DNA reads TGTGCCAGCAGCCTAATTATGGCCCAGGGGACAGGGGATGAAAAACTGTTTTTT.